This TCR beta chain was retrieved from a study of T cells after yellow fever vaccination. Study-level points and caveats: Among all clonotypes, a small share was observed in both CD4 and CD8 compartments. Primary-vaccination clones mostly resurfaced post-booster (96% CD4, roughly 90% CD8). The secondary T-cell response peaked on day 5, not day 15, but was weaker.

TCRdb passed the 5' RACE reads through MiXCR, listing each CDR3 protein once. The sample carries a few hundred thousand distinct CDR3 sequences, approximately 3.8% recorded once. This clonotype was detected a few times. The target antigen is unknown. Germline values: CDR1 DFQATT, CDR2 SNEGSKA (reference sequence). The CDR3 sequence is 12 residues long. V was clipped by 5 bases and J by 5 bases, with 12 bases between them. The chain carries TRBV20-1 and TRBJ2-5; D possibly corresponds to TRBD2 (5 bases). The source is a man between 18 and 35 years old who received the YFV17D yellow fever vaccine. The material was PBMCs, obtained on the day of the yellow fever booster vaccination. DNA for the CDR3: TGCAGTGCTTCGGACGGCGGGGAGACCCAGTACTTC. Translated, it gives CSASDGGETQYF.